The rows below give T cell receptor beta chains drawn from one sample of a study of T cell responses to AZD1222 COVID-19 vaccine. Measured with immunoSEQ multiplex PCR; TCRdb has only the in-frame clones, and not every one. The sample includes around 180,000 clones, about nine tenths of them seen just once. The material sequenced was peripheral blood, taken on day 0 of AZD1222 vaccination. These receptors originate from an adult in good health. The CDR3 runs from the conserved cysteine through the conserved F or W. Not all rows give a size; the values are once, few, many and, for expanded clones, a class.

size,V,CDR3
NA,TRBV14,CASSQGTSGSTDTQYF
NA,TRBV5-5,CASSFTGADYGYTF
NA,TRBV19,CASSRTTQVAGELFF
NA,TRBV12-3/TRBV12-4,CASSLMETQYF
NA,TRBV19,CASSDSFYEQYF
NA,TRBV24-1,CATPQEGATWRGMNTEAFF
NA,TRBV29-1,CSVESRTSGRGTGELFF
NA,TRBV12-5,CASGSRDRGHEQYF
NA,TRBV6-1,CASSEARVAAYNEQFF
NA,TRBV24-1,CATSGDPGQGGNQPQHF
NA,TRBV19,CASSMGQLINTEAFF
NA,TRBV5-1,CASSLLTTNEKLFF
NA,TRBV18,CASSPGETQYF
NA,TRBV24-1,CATSDYGQGRVHEQYF
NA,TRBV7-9,CASSPTAALGNTIYF
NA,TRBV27,CASSFGGRGPQHF
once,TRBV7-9,CASSIKRESTGELFF
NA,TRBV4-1,CASSQEWSQPQHF
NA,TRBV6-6,CASSYRDSTYEQYF
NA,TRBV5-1,CASSLIGQSNEKLFF
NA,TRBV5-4,CASSPNRVEAFF
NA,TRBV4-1,CASSQDERYGNEQFF
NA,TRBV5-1,CASSLKGARDQPQHF
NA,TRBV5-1,CASSLGRSGNEQFF